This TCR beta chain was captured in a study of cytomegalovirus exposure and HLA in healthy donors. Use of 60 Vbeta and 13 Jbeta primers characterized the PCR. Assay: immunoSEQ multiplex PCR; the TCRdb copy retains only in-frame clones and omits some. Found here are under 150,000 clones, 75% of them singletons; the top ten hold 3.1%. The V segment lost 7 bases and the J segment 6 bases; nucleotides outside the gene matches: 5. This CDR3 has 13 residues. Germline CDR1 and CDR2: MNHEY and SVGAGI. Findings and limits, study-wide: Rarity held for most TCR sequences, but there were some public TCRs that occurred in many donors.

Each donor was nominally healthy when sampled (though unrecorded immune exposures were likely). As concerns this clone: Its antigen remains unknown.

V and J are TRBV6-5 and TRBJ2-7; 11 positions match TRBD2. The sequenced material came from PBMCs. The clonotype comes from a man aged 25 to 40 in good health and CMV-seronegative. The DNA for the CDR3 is TGTGCCAGCAAGGGGCTAGCGGGGGGCGAGCAGTACTTC. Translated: CASKGLAGGEQYF.